This passage covers 13 T cell receptor beta chains from one sample sequenced in a study of blood T cell repertoires in COVID-19. Assay used: immunoSEQ multiplex PCR; TCRdb lists only in-frame clones, some missing. The table includes under 200,000 clones, 85% detected once. Sequenced sample: peripheral blood. The receptor source for this set is a woman of 80 years or more with COVID-19, enrolled during active disease.

The chain links TRBV13 to TRBJ2-7, with D possibly being TRBD1 (5 bases). The CDR3 sequence is 13 residues long. V lost 0 bases to trimming and J lost 7 bases, with 10 bases between them. Germline values: CDR1 PRHDT, CDR2 FYEKMQ (reference sequence). The CDR3 sequence is CASSLGDKREQYF. The CDR3 DNA follows: TGTGCCAGCAGCTTAGGGGACAAAAGAGAGCAGTACTTC.

This clone appeared once. The V and J genes are TRBV4-1 and TRBJ2-2; tentative D call: TRBD2 (7 bases). This CDR3 has 14 residues. Germline CDR1 MGHRA, CDR2 YSYEKL. Trimming cost V 5 bases and J 2 bases, with 9 bases left between them. CDR3 nucleotides: TGCGCCAGCAGCGGGGGGGGCAACACCGGGGAGCTGTTTTTT. Its translation is CASSGGGNTGELFF.

This clone has only a few counts. The chain employs TRBV27 and TRBJ1-2; TRBD1 aligns across 10 bases. The CDR3 extends over 14 amino acids. Germline V CDR1 and CDR2: MNHEY, SMNVEV (reference sequence). Trimming took 6 bases from V and 8 from J; bases not matched to a gene: 9. CDR3 sequence: CASSQPGTGEGYTF. The CDR3 bases are TGTGCCAGCAGCCAGCCCGGGACAGGGGAGGGCTACACCTTC.

The chain has TRBV27 and TRBJ1-2; 7 bases are a match to TRBD1. Germline assignment: CDR1 MNHEY and CDR2 SMNVEV (reference sequence). Unmatched junction bases numbered 12, after V lost 5 bases and J lost 3 bases. The CDR3 loop spans 16 amino acids. The CDR3, as DNA: TGTGCCAGCAGTGCGGGCGGGACAGCTTATCACTATGGCTACACCTTC. Translated: CASSAGGTAYHYGYTF.

V is TRBV27 and J is TRBJ2-7; 9 positions match TRBD1. The J segment lost 6 bases and the V segment lost 4 bases, leaving 7 bases of the junction unmatched. CDR3 size: 14 residues. Germline CDR1 is MNHEY and CDR2 is SMNVEV (reference sequence). The CDR3 protein is CASSSYRGRSEQYF. CDR3 DNA sequence: TGTGCCAGCAGTTCCTACAGGGGGCGGAGCGAGCAGTACTTC.

The chain uses TRBV29-1 and TRBJ1-1; 7 nucleotides agree with TRBD1. The length of the CDR3 is 13 residues. The ends lost 7 bases at V and 2 bases at J; junction bases unmatched: 7. Per the germline V gene, CDR1 is SQVTM and CDR2 is ANQGSEA. CDR3 protein: CSAGTDPNTEAFF. Written as DNA, the CDR3 is TGCAGCGCTGGGACAGATCCCAACACTGAAGCTTTCTTT.

The rearrangement joins TRBV5-1 to TRBJ2-1; 8 bases match TRBD2. With V trimmed by 5 bases and J by 8 bases, 9 bases remained unmatched. The CDR3 has 14 residues. The V gene's germline CDR1 is SGHRS and CDR2 YFSETQ. CDR3 sequence reads: CASRRTSIGDEQFF. In DNA, the CDR3 is TGCGCCAGCAGGAGGACTAGCATTGGGGATGAGCAGTTCTTC. The full variable domain, rest sourced from reference TRBV5-1 and TRBJ2-1, is KAGVTQTPRYLIKTRGQQVTLSCSPISGHRSVSWYQQTPGQGLQFLFEYFSETQRNKGNFPGRFSGRQFSNSRSEMNVSTLELGDSALYLCASRRTSIGDEQFFGPGTRLTVL.

The chain links TRBV11-3 to TRBJ1-3, with TRBD1 as a possible D gene (5 bases). Trimming stripped 2 bases from V and 4 bases from J, with 6 bases between. In germline, CDR1 is SGHNT, CDR2 YENEEA. The CDR3 runs 13 residues. DNA for the CDR3: TGTGCCAGCAGCTTAAACAGGGGAAACACCATATATTTT. Amino acid sequence: CASSLNRGNTIYF. Looking up the rest from reference TRBV11-3 and TRBJ1-3 gives the full variable domain: EAGVVQSPRYKIIEKKQPVAFWCNPISGHNTLYWYLQNLGQGPELLIRYENEEAVDDSQLPKDRFSAERLKGVDSTLKIQPAELGDSAVYLCASSLNRGNTIYFGEGSWLTVV.

The chain carries TRBV28 and TRBJ2-1, with D possibly matching TRBD2 (6 bases). Trimming took off 4 bases at V and 0 bases at J, with 16 bases between the two ends. The CDR3 sequence is 17 residues long. Germline V gives CDR1 MDHEN, CDR2 SYDVKM. DNA of the CDR3: TGTGCCAGCAGTTCTTTTAGCGGTTCTAGCTCCTACAATGAGCAGTTCTTC. Its protein is CASSSFSGSSSYNEQFF.

CDR3 region: CASRRQGGNQPQHF. The CDR3 bases are TGTGCCAGTAGGCGACAGGGGGGCAATCAGCCCCAGCATTTT. This chain joins TRBV19 and TRBJ1-5; TRBD1 matches 9 bases. V gave up 6 bases and J gave up 2 bases; unmatched junction bases: 2. The CDR3 totals 14 residues. The germline gives CDR1 LNHDA, CDR2 SQIVND (reference sequence).

The chain recombines TRBV5-1 with TRBJ2-1; D is unclear. V was pared by 7 bases and J by 6 bases, with 11 bases between. CDR1 and CDR2 (germline): SGHRS, YFSETQ. This CDR3 contains 12 residues. The CDR3 protein is CASSDSGNEQFF. As DNA, the CDR3 is TGCGCCAGCTCAGACTCGGGCAATGAGCAGTTCTTC.

The chain has TRBV12-3 or TRBV12-4 and TRBJ1-6; TRBD1 aligns across 8 bases. Losses at the gene ends were 5 bases for V and 11 bases for J; bases not matched to a gene: 5. The CDR3 is 13 residues long. The CDR3 loop is CASSPDRGTPLHF. The DNA for the CDR3 is TGTGCCAGCAGTCCCGACAGGGGTACACCCCTCCACTTT.

The V and J genes are TRBV5-5 and TRBJ1-5; D possibly corresponds to TRBD1 (6 bases). CDR1 and CDR2 (germline): SGHKS, YYEKEE (reference sequence). V lost 4 bases to trimming and J lost 4 bases, with 9 bases between them. This CDR3 spans 13 amino acids. CDR3 in amino acids: CASSLTGNQPQHF. The CDR3, as DNA: TGTGCCAGCAGCCTAACAGGGAATCAGCCCCAGCATTTT. The whole variable domain, filled in from reference TRBV5-5 and TRBJ1-5, reads DAGVTQSPTHLIKTRGQQVTLRCSPISGHKSVSWYQQVLGQGPQFIFQYYEKEERGRGNFPDRFSARQFPNYSSELNVNALLLGDSALYLCASSLTGNQPQHFGDGTRLSIL.